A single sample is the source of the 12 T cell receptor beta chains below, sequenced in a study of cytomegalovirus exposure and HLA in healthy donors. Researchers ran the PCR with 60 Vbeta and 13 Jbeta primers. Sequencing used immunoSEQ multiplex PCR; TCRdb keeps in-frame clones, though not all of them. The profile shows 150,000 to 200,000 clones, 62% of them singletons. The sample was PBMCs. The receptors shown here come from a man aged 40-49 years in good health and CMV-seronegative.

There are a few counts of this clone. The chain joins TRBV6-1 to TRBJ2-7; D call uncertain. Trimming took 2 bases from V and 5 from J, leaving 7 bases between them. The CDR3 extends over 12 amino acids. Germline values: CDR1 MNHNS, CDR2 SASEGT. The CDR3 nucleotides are TGTGCCAGCAGTGAACCGCAGGACGAGCAGTACTTC. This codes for CASSEPQDEQYF.

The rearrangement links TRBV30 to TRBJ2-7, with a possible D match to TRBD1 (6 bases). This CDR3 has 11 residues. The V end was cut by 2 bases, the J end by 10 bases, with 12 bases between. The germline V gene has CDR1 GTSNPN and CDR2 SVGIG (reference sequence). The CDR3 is CAWSSGQLQYF. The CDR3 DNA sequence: TGTGCCTGGAGTTCTGGACAGCTCCAGTACTTC. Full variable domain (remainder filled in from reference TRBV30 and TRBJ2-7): SQTIHQWPATLVQPVGSPLSLECTVEGTSNPNLYWYRQAAGRGLQLLFYSVGIGQISSEVPQNLSASRPQDRQFILSSKKLLLSDSGFYLCAWSSGQLQYFGPGTRLTVT.

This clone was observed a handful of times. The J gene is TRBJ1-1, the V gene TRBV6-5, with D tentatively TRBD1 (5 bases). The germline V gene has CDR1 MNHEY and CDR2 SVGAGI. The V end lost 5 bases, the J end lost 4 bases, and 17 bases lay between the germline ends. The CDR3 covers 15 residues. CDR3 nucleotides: TGTGCCAGCAGTACTTTCGGGGGATCGGTCACTGAAGCTTTCTTT. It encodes CASSTFGGSVTEAFF.

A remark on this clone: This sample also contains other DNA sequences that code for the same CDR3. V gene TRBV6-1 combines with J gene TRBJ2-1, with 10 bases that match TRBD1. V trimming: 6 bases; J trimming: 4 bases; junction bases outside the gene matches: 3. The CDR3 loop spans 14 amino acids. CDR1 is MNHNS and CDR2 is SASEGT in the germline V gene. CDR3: CASRADRGYNEQFF. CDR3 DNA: TGTGCCAGCAGGGCGGACAGGGGGTACAATGAGCAGTTCTTC.

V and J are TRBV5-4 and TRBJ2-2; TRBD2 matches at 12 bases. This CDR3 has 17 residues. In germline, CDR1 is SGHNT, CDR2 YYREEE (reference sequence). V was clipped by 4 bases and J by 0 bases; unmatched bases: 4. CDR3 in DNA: TGTGCCAGCAGCCCCTCTAGCGGGAGGGCGAACACCGGGGAGCTGTTTTTT. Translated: CASSPSSGRANTGELFF.

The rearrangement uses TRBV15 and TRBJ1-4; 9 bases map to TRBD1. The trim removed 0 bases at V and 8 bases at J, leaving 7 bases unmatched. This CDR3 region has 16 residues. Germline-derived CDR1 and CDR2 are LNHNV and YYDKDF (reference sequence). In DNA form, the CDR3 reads TGTGCCACCAGCAGAGATATACAGGGGGCCAACGAAAAACTGTTTTTT. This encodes CATSRDIQGANEKLFF. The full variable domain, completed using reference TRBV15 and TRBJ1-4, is DAMVIQNPRYQVTQFGKPVTLSCSQTLNHNVMYWYQQKSSQAPKLLFHYYDKDFNNEADTPDNFQSRRPNTSFCFLDIRSPGLGDTAMYLCATSRDIQGANEKLFFGSGTQLSVL.

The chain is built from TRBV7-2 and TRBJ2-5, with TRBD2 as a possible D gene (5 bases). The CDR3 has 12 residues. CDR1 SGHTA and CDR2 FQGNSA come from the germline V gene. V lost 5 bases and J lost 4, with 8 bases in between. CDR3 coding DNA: TGTGCCAGCAGCGGAGGAGGAGAGACCCAGTACTTC. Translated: CASSGGGETQYF. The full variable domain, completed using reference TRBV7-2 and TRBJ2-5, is GAGVSQSPSNKVTEKGKDVELRCDPISGHTALYWYRQSLGQGLEFLIYFQGNSAPDKSGLPSDRFSAERTGGSVSTLTIQRTQQEDSAVYLCASSGGGETQYFGPGTRLLVL.

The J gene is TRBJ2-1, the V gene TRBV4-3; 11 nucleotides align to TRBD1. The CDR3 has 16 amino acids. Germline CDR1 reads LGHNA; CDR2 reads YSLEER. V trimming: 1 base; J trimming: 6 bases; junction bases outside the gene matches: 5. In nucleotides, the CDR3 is TGCGCCAGCAGCCAAGGTCCCGGGACAGGGGGCAATGAGCAGTTCTTC. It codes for CASSQGPGTGGNEQFF.

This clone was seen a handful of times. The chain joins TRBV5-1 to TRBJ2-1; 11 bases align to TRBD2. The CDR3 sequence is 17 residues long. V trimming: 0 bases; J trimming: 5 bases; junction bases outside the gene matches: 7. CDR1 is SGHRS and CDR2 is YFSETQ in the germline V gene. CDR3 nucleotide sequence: TGCGCCAGCAGCTTGGGACTAGCGGGAAACCTCAACAATGAGCAGTTCTTC. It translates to CASSLGLAGNLNNEQFF.

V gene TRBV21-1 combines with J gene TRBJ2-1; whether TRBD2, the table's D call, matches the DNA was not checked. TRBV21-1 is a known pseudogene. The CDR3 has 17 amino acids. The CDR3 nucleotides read TGTGCCAGCAGCTTCAAGGGACTAGCGGGAGTTGGGAATGAGCAGTTCTTC. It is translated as CASSFKGLAGVGNEQFF.

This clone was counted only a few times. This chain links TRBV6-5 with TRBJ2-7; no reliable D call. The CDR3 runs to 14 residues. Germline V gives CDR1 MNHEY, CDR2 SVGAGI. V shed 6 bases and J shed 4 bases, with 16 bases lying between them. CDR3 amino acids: CASSPYDESYEQYF. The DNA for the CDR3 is TGTGCCAGCAGCCCGTATGATGAGTCTTACGAGCAGTACTTC.

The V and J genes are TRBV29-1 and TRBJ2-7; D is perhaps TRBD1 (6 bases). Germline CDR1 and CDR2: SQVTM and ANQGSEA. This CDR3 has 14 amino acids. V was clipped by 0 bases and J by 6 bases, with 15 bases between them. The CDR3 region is CSVEEQAGESEQYF. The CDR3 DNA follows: TGCAGCGTTGAAGAACAGGCAGGGGAAAGCGAGCAGTACTTC.